The rows below give T cell receptor beta chains drawn from one sample of a study of metastatic and nonmetastatic thyroid tumors. TCRdb re-processed the PCR reads through MiXCR. The repertoire includes about 11,000 clones, 38% of them detected once, and about 16% sits in the top ten. Sequenced material: tumor tissue. These receptor sequences come from a female donor with papillary thyroid cancer or a benign thyroid nodule (not recorded which). Some clones in this sample may be carry-over from other donors' samples. CDR3s leave out the opening cysteine and the closing phenylalanine or tryptophan. The order of the fields is V gene, CDR3 protein.

>TRBV11-2
ASSGGPSGTEAF
>TRBV18
ASSPRGASSGNTIY
>TRBV12-3/TRBV12-4
ASSWRGANYGYT
>TRBV5-5
ASSLGTGYNEQF
>TRBV3-1
ASSQDGYEQY
>TRBV15
ATSRDSVLGQY
>TRBV12-3/TRBV12-4
ASSTTQGTETQY
>TRBV9
ASSPSGTANTEAF
>TRBV5-1
ASSLLGALRTDTQY
>TRBV6-1
ASRNAGSRNSPLH
>TRBV6-2/TRBV6-3
ASSYSLGNYGYT
>TRBV27
ASSGGGTNEQF
>TRBV6-1
ASRGVAGNTIY
>TRBV4-1
ASSAQAGGIADTQY
>TRBV6-1
ASSPDRDYGYT
>TRBV5-1
ASSLILAGTDTQY
>TRBV6-5
ASSPRDASPVTDTQY
>TRBV10-1
ASSEDLAGEQF
>TRBV20-1
SASPMRTSGRAGSYEQY
>TRBV28
ASGKENTGELF
>TRBV27
ASSSGMSAVYEQY
>TRBV6-1
ASSSTLEGATYGYT
>TRBV12-3/TRBV12-4
ASRTLNTVELF
>TRBV11-1
ASSSSLTDTQY
>TRBV11-3
ASSLVAGANTIY
>TRBV11-3
ASSLTGGREQY
>TRBV7-6
ASSSRESGTGGYEQY
>TRBV7-2
ASSSIYRGTTEAF
>TRBV30
AWSAGLAGGNYEQY
>TRBV29-1
SVLTTGNTEAF
>TRBV6-5
ASSYRPQRGLDTQY
>TRBV9
ASQVPNTEAF
>TRBV11-2
ASSPGGRRTDTQY
>TRBV12-3/TRBV12-4
ASSFALTYEQY
>TRBV7-2
ASSPTGAYEQY
>TRBV20-1
SARVGTSDTGELF
>TRBV6-2/TRBV6-3
ASSYRDSYEQY
>TRBV5-4
ASSVREVVNSPLH
>TRBV11-3
ASSLPGPRVREQY
>TRBV27
ASSPFVSNQPQH
>TRBV7-3
ASSLTFSPGSTDTQY
>TRBV30
AWMRQSYEQY
>TRBV12-3/TRBV12-4
ASRDREFGAGQAEAF
>TRBV25-1
ASSELRTGVSPLH
>TRBV4-1
ASSQGQGNGEQY
>TRBV30
AWMVAGGGRELF
>TRBV24-1
ATSDSQGALDEQF
>TRBV30
AWSVQGFQPQH
>TRBV19
ASSTGKNTEAF
>TRBV28
ASSFLGQGDLAF
>TRBV11-2
ASSLFSNEQF
>TRBV5-5
ASSPAPSLGDEQY
>TRBV28
ASKGRDRSGANVLT
>TRBV28
ASRLNTGELF
>TRBV28
ASSLFGAKGNSPLH
>TRBV28
ASSSDRGWGNTIY
>TRBV6-1
ASRPTFLRDEQY